This entry features one T cell receptor (beta chain) sequence. Its antigen is unidentified. This entry comes from a study of OX40 agonist ivuxolimab in advanced cancers. General study points: Dosing at 0.1 to 3.0 mg/kg was accompanied by clonal expansion of CD4+ and CD8+ blood T cells by week 6. Expanded clones tended on average to be more numerous among CD8+ T cells than CD4+. Among some nonresponders, normalized T-cell clonal expansion was also low.

The CDR3 sequence is 15 residues long. Germline V gene sequence: CDR1 SGHRS, CDR2 YFSETQ. Germline trimming cut 4 bases from V and 9 bases from J; bases unmatched to any gene: 14. Here immunoSEQ multiplex PCR was the method, and the copy in TCRdb shows in-frame clones only, minus some. The sample includes some 57,000 clones, about four fifths of them seen just once. This receptor was obtained from an adult with an advanced solid tumor such as melanoma, head and neck, liver or kidney cancer. V and J are TRBV5-1 and TRBJ1-2, with 8 bases lining up with TRBD1. The sequencing used CD4+ or CD8+ T cells sorted from blood, collected in a trial of the OX40 agonist ivuxolimab. As DNA, the CDR3 is TGCGCCAGCAGCCTGATGACAGGGGATATTGCAAGCTACACCTTC. Protein product: CASSLMTGDIASYTF.